Following are 25 T cell receptor beta chains from one sample sequenced in a study of CD8 T cells in Susac syndrome (dated by TCRdb to between 2018 and 2020). Receptors were amplified or captured by the immunoSEQ multiplex PCR assay. RNA was extracted with the RNeasy kit and roughly 0.45 to 1 ug was reverse transcribed using random hexamers. In-frame beta chains were kept once TCRdb had trimmed the public reads at Q25 with fastp and called clones with MiXCR. Merged by CDR3 protein, the rows form single entries marked with the most common genes and DNA. In this sample the table shows just over 80,000 distinct CDR3 sequences, roughly 94% of which occur a single time. Approximately 0.26% of the sample comes from the top ten. The specimen was CD8+ T cells from PBMCs. All receptors derive from a human donor in good health.

The CDR3 protein is CASSISGTANTEAFF. The CDR3 DNA reads TGTGCCAGCTCGATTTCCGGGACTGCGAACACTGAAGCTTTCTTT. V and J are TRBV6-2 or TRBV6-3 and TRBJ1-1; D is perhaps TRBD1 (5 bases). With 8 bases removed from V and 1 base from J, the gap between germline ends came to 17 bases. The CDR3 is 15 amino acids. CDR1 MNHEY and CDR2 SVGEGT come from the germline V gene.

This rearrangement joins TRBV5-6 to TRBJ1-1, with a tentative D call TRBD1 (6 bases). The ends were cut back, 3 bases at V and 0 bases at J, with 15 bases in the middle. The CDR3 is 16 amino acids. Germline CDR1 and CDR2: SGHDT and YYEEEE. The CDR3, as DNA: TGTGCCAGCAGCTCTCTCGCGACAGGACTGAACACTGAAGCTTTCTTT. This gives the protein CASSSLATGLNTEAFF.

The chain carries TRBV9 and TRBJ2-7; tentative D call: TRBD2 (6 bases). With 2 bases removed from V and 3 bases from J, the gap between germline ends came to 12 bases. Per germline, CDR1 SGDLS and CDR2 YYNGEE. The CDR3 runs 14 residues. The CDR3 nucleotides are TGTGCCAGCAGCGTGGGGGACTCAGACTACGAGCAGTACTTC. Protein: CASSVGDSDYEQYF.

This clonotype was picked up one time. This rearrangement joins TRBV12-3 or TRBV12-4 to TRBJ1-1; no definite D call. Trimming removed 6 bases at V and 1 base at J, with 9 bases between. The CDR3 consists of 13 residues. The chain's CDR3 is CASSYERNTEAFF. DNA of the CDR3: TGTGCCAGCAGCTATGAGAGGAACACTGAAGCTTTCTTT.

The chain carries TRBV7-9 and TRBJ2-3, with D unclear. There are 14 residues in the CDR3. Trimming took 5 bases from V and 2 from J, leaving 11 bases between them. The germline gives CDR1 SEHNR, CDR2 FQNEAQ (reference sequence). CDR3 sequence reads: CASSSWADTDTQYF. CDR3 DNA: TGTGCCAGCAGCAGTTGGGCAGACACAGATACGCAGTATTTT. The entire variable domain, with the rest obtained from reference TRBV7-9 and TRBJ2-3, is as follows: DTGVSQNPRHKITKRGQNVTFRCDPISEHNRLYWYRQTLGQGPEFLTYFQNEAQLEKSRLLSDRFSAERPKGSFSTLEIQRTEQGDSAMYLCASSSWADTDTQYFGPGTRLTVL.

The chain combines TRBV10-2 with TRBJ2-1; 10 bases are a match to TRBD2. The CDR3 totals 16 residues. Germline loops: CDR1 WSHSY, CDR2 SAAADI. V dropped 11 bases and J dropped 0; count of bases not matched to a gene: 10. CDR3 sequence (DNA): TGCGCCGTCACGGGGCTAGCGGGAGACTCCTACAATGAGCAGTTCTTC. Translation gives CAVTGLAGDSYNEQFF.

The rearrangement joins TRBV5-4 to TRBJ2-7; 7 bases match TRBD1. The germline V gene has CDR1 SGHNT and CDR2 YYREEE (reference sequence). V trimming: 5 bases; J trimming: 2 bases; junction bases outside the gene matches: 4. The CDR3 totals 13 residues. This CDR3 is CASSLQGTYEQYF. The CDR3 region has the DNA TGTGCCAGCAGTTTACAGGGGACCTACGAGCAGTACTTC.

In this sample, this clonotype turned up a few times. The chain carries TRBV27 and TRBJ2-7; D is possibly TRBD2 (5 bases). The V end lost 0 bases, the J end lost 7 bases, and 7 bases lay between the germline ends. CDR1 is MNHEY and CDR2 is SMNVEV in the germline V gene (reference sequence). The CDR3 covers 12 residues. The CDR3 protein is CASSLSGEEQYF. The CDR3 nucleotides read TGTGCCAGCAGTTTATCCGGGGAGGAGCAGTACTTC.

The chain uses TRBV29-1 and TRBJ1-2, with D tentatively TRBD1 (5 bases). Trimming removed 7 bases at V and 4 bases at J, with 16 bases between. CDR3 length: 13 amino acids. CDR1 and CDR2 from the germline V gene are SQVTM and ANQGSEA. In DNA, the CDR3 is TGCAGCGGGACCGAACAGGACTTCTATGGCTACACCTTC. This translates into CSGTEQDFYGYTF.

This rearrangement joins TRBV7-9 to TRBJ2-1; tentatively, D is TRBD2 (7 bases). The germline V gene has CDR1 SEHNR and CDR2 FQNEAQ (reference sequence). V shed 8 bases and J shed 8 bases, with 25 bases lying between them. CDR3 length: 16 residues. The CDR3 nucleotides are TGTGCCAGCGGGGGCCTTAGCGGGCCGGTTGGGGATGAGCAGTTCTTC. Amino acid sequence: CASGGLSGPVGDEQFF.

The chain uses TRBV7-9 and TRBJ2-6; 7 positions agree with TRBD1. The CDR3 spans 16 residues. J was trimmed by 2 bases and V by 4 bases; bases with no gene match: 5. The germline V gene encodes CDR1 SEHNR and CDR2 FQNEAQ (reference sequence). The chain's CDR3 is CASSSTDRAGANVLTF. The CDR3 DNA is TGTGCCAGCAGCTCGACAGACAGGGCTGGGGCCAACGTCCTGACTTTC.

This chain links TRBV7-8 with TRBJ1-4, with D perhaps TRBD1 (5 bases). CDR1 SGHVS and CDR2 FQNEAQ come from the germline V gene. Trimming removed 5 bases at V and 8 bases at J, with 12 bases between. The CDR3 runs to 13 residues. CDR3 sequence reads: CASSPWGGEKLFF. The CDR3 DNA reads TGTGCCAGCAGCCCATGGGGGGGAGAAAAACTGTTTTTT.

In DNA form, the CDR3 reads TGTGCCAGCAGCCTCACAGGGGGCGTTGGAAATTCACCCCTCCACTTT. Translation: CASSLTGGVGNSPLHF. This chain connects TRBV7-2 to TRBJ1-6; 9 nucleotides match TRBD1. CDR3 length: 16 residues. Germline loops: CDR1 SGHTA, CDR2 FQGNSA. The J segment lost 7 bases and the V segment lost 5 bases, leaving 9 bases of the junction unmatched.

This chain joins TRBV6-5 and TRBJ2-1; 13 bases agree with TRBD2. The ends lost 5 bases at V and 8 bases at J; junction bases unmatched: 6. The CDR3 totals 15 residues. CDR1 is MNHEY and CDR2 is SVGAGI in the germline V gene. The CDR3 spells CASSKPGLAGYEQFF. CDR3 nucleotides: TGTGCCAGCAGTAAACCGGGACTAGCGGGGTATGAGCAGTTCTTC.

The CDR3 region is CASSPHTGAGHIRNEQFF. CDR3 in DNA: TGTGCCAGTAGTCCCCACACAGGGGCCGGACATATCCGCAATGAGCAGTTCTTC. V gene TRBV19 combines with J gene TRBJ2-1; 7 positions agree with TRBD1. The ends lost 5 bases at V and 6 bases at J; junction bases unmatched: 19. This CDR3 spans 18 amino acids. Germline CDR1 and CDR2: LNHDA and SQIVND (reference sequence).

CDR3 in amino acids: CASSLHGVATEAFF. The CDR3 DNA reads TGTGCCAGCAGTTTACACGGGGTAGCCACTGAAGCTTTCTTT. The V and J genes are TRBV12-3 or TRBV12-4 and TRBJ1-1; D gene ambiguous. Trimming left V 2 bases short and J 4 bases short, with 11 bases between. The CDR3 covers 14 residues.

The chain employs TRBV20-1 and TRBJ2-7; 11 bases line up with TRBD2. The junction had 8 bases not matched to a gene; V was cut back by 5 bases and J by 5 bases. Germline V lookup: CDR1 DFQATT, CDR2 SNEGSKA (reference sequence). The CDR3 has 14 amino acids. As DNA, the CDR3 is TGCAGTGCTGGTACTAGCGGGAGAACGAACGAGCAGTACGTC. Its translation: CSAGTSGRTNEQYV.

The CDR3 sequence: CASSLGQYYEQYF. For the CDR3, the DNA is TGTGCCAGCAGCTTAGGACAGTACTACGAGCAGTACTTC. The chain is built from TRBV11-2 and TRBJ2-7, with a possible D match to TRBD1 (5 bases). The germline gives CDR1 SGHAT, CDR2 FQNNGV. V gave up 1 base and J gave up 3 bases, with 7 bases separating them. The CDR3 spans 13 residues.

This chain links TRBV7-9 with TRBJ2-7; tentatively, D is TRBD2 (6 bases). CDR3 size: 12 residues. CDR1 is SEHNR and CDR2 is FQNEAQ in the germline V gene (reference sequence). V shed 5 bases and J shed 7 bases, with 12 bases lying between them. The CDR3 DNA reads TGTGCCAGCAGCCGGGGGAAGAGAGAGCAGTACTTC. This sequence encodes CASSRGKREQYF.

This chain joins TRBV30 and TRBJ1-2; D is perhaps TRBD1 (6 bases). The CDR3 contains 13 residues. V was pared by 8 bases and J by 1 base, with 14 bases between. Germline V lookup: CDR1 GTSNPN, CDR2 SVGIG (reference sequence). The CDR3 here is CAGEGEFNYGYTF. CDR3 in DNA: TGTGCCGGAGAGGGGGAGTTTAACTATGGCTACACCTTC. The full variable domain, its missing parts supplied by reference TRBV30 and TRBJ1-2, is SQTIHQWPATLVQPVGSPLSLECTVEGTSNPNLYWYRQAAGRGLQLLFYSVGIGQISSEVPQNLSASRPQDRQFILSSKKLLLSDSGFYLCAGEGEFNYGYTFGSGTRLTVV.

The genes are TRBV9 and TRBJ2-4; weak D call: TRBD2 (5 bases). The CDR3 sequence is 14 residues long. Germline V gives CDR1 SGDLS, CDR2 YYNGEE. V was pared by 3 bases and J by 0 bases, with 7 bases between. CDR3: CASSGRGAKNIQYF. The CDR3 region has the DNA TGTGCCAGCAGCGGCCGGGGAGCCAAAAACATTCAGTACTTC.

This clonotype was recorded only once. The chain joins TRBV11-2 to TRBJ1-2, with 8 bases that match TRBD1. This CDR3 has 16 residues. CDR1 SGHAT and CDR2 FQNNGV come from the germline V gene. After removal of 0 bases from V and 7 bases from J, the junction contained 10 bases not matched to a gene. In DNA form, the CDR3 reads TGTGCCAGCAGCTTAGACTTCGGGACAGGCTATAGTGGCTACACCTTC. Its translation is CASSLDFGTGYSGYTF.

V and J are TRBV6-2 or TRBV6-3 and TRBJ1-1; 10 bases fit TRBD1. The CDR3 runs 14 residues. The ends lost 8 bases at V and 5 bases at J; junction bases unmatched: 8. Germline-derived CDR1 and CDR2 are MNHEY and SVGEGT. This CDR3 reads CASGRDRGSTEAFF. DNA for the CDR3: TGTGCCAGCGGCCGGGACAGGGGTAGTACTGAAGCTTTCTTT.

This clonotype appeared a single time. The V call is TRBV7-8, the J call TRBJ2-1; 10 nucleotides line up with TRBD2. Germline V lookup: CDR1 SGHVS, CDR2 FQNEAQ. Unmatched junction bases numbered 8, after V lost 6 bases and J lost 6 bases. The CDR3 loop spans 15 amino acids. The CDR3 DNA follows: TGTGCCAGCAGGGATGGGACTAGCGCAAGCAATGAGCAGTTCTTC. Encoded protein: CASRDGTSASNEQFF. The whole variable domain, filled in from reference TRBV7-8 and TRBJ2-1, reads GAGVSQSPRYKVAKRGQDVALRCDPISGHVSLFWYQQALGQGPEFLTYFQNEAQLDKSGLPSDRFFAERPEGSVSTLKIQRTQQEDSAVYLCASRDGTSASNEQFFGPGTRLTVL.

This chain joins TRBV5-1 and TRBJ2-7; 8 positions match TRBD1. The V and J ends lost 4 bases and 2 bases, in that order; junction bases with no gene match: 5. This CDR3 is built from 14 residues. Germline V gene lookup returns CDR1 SGHRS and CDR2 YFSETQ. The CDR3 loop reads CASSIGTGAYEQYV. As DNA, the CDR3 is TGCGCCAGCAGCATCGGGACAGGTGCCTACGAGCAGTACGTC.